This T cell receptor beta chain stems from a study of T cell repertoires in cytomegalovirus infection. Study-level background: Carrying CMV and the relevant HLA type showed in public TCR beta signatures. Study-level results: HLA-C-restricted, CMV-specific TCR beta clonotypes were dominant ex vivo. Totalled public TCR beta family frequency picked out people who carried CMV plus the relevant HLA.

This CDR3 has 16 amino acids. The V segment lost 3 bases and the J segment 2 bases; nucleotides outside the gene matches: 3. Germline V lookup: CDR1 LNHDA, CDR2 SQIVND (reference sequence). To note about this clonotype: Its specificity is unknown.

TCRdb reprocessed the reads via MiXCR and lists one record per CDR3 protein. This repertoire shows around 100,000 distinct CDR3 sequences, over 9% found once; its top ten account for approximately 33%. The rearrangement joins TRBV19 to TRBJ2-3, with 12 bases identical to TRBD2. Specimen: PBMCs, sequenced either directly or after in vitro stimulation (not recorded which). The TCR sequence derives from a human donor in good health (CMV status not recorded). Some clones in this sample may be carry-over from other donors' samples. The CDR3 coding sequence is TGTGCCAGTAGTATCGGACTAGCGGGACCCACAGATACGCAGTATTTT. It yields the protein CASSIGLAGPTDTQYF.